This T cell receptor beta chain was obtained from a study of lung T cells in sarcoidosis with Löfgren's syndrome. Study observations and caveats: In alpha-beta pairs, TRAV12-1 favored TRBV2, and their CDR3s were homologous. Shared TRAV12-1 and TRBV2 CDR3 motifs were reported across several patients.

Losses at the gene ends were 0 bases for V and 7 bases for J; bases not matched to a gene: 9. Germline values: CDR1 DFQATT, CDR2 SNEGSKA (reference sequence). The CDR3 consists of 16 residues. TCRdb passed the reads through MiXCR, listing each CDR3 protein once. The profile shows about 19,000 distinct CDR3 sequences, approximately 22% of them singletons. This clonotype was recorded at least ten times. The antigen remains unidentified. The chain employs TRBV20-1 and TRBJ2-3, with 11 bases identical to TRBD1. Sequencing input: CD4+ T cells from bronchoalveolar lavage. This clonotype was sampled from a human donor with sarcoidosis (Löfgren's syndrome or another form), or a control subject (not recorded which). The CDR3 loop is CSARDGHGQGAHTQYF. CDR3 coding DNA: TGCAGTGCTAGAGACGGTCATGGACAGGGGGCTCATACGCAGTATTTT.